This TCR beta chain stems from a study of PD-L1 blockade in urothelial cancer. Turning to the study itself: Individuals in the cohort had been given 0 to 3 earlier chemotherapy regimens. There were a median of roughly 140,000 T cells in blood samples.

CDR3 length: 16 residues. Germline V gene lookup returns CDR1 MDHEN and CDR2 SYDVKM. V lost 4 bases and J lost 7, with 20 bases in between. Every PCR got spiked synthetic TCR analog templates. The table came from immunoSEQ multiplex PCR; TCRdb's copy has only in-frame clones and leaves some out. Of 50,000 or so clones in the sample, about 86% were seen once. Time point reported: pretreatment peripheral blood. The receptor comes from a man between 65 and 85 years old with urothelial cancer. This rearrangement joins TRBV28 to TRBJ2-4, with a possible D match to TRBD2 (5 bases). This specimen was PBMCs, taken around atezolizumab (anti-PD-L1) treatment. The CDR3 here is CASSSYLADGDNIQYF. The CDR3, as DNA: TGTGCCAGCAGTTCCTATCTAGCAGATGGGGATAACATTCAGTACTTC.